Sequencing of this T cell receptor (beta chain) was carried out in a study of shared clonotypes between healthy human individuals (TCRdb year 2020). Broadly, across the study: The cohort included a few men and a couple of women between 18 and 49 years of age. To estimate repertoire size and how much clonotypes are shared between individuals, the study performed deep sequencing of blood TCR repertoires from about five healthy adults. Different laboratories and diverse techniques were used to prepare libraries and sequence TCR repertoires, to increase sequencing depth and limit assay-specific biases. For each donor, three plates each were used for CD4 naive and CD4 memory, two plates were used for CD8 naive, and one plate was used for CD8 memory. Leukapheresis yielded between about 0.8 and 9.5 billion PBMCs per donor. Paper-wide results and their limitations: Estimated clonotype richness was generally larger for naive than for memory subsets. Because the study included only a small number of donors, the genetic and exposure-history diversity represented was limited. Based on pairwise subsampling, the degree of clonotype sharing among donors was expected to be affected by sequencing depth. Clonotypes shared by all four sorted-subset donors showed higher generation probabilities than non-shared clonotypes. About 5% of naive CD4, around 4% of naive CD8, approximately 2% of memory CD4, and around 0.4% of memory CD8 clonotypes were shared across several donors. Rarefaction of sorted-subset datasets indicated incomplete sequencing despite the large sequencing depth. Only blood was sampled, and tissue TCR repertoires likely differ from those in blood.

About this clone itself: This receptor's antigen is unknown. The record has no base qualities; no much larger clone is one base away.

The donors were healthy, HIV-negative adults with no recently reported acute infections or vaccinations. All donors were Caucasian adults living in Nashville, Tennessee, USA. CD4+ T cells were enriched through magnetic negative selection, after which naive cells were positively selected on CD45RA and the remaining negative fraction served as the memory subset. Blood was collected by leukapheresis, and PBMCs were isolated by Ficoll-Histopaque density gradient centrifugation and then cryopreserved in liquid nitrogen vapor phase. Purity and quantity of every magnetically sorted T cell population were checked by analytical flow cytometry. Genomic DNA was isolated from every sorted fraction and measured by UV absorbance on a Nanodrop 2000c. There are 13 amino acids in the CDR3, from cysteine to phenylalanine inclusive. Left in the record is the CDR3 DNA by itself, 39 bases read in frame from the first base. The germline ends are 13 bases apart after V is trimmed by 7 bases and J by 3 bases. CDR1 and CDR2, per the germline V gene (reference sequence), are MNHNY and SVGAGI.

Using the deep immunoSEQ assay, multiplex PCR amplified TCR CDR3 regions from genomic DNA. Extracted genomic DNA from each cell subset was distributed evenly across all wells of several immunoSEQ 96-well plates, and each plate was treated as a replicate. Each replicate PCR for sorted subsets received around 0.2 ug genomic DNA, equal to tens of thousands of T cell genomes. Purified libraries were quantified with a Qubit 3.0 fluorometer, sized on a Bioanalyzer 2100, and re-quantified with the KAPA Library Quantification kit. Each immunoSEQ 96-well plate was sequenced on its own single-read 150-cycle Illumina NextSeq 550 flow cell. The original pipeline was this. Because the immunoSEQ output included only junctional sequences and no quality scores, the filtering could not be the same as the filtering used for full-length reads. To assign V/J genes and CDR3, sequences were annotated against IMGT germline references using PyIR, a Python wrapper for IgBLAST v1.9. Reads were filtered out if the reads had weak V/J assignments (E-value above 1e-6), no CDR3, stop codons, out-of-frame junctions, or ambiguous translated residues. V3J clonotypes were defined as sequences sharing an identical inferred V gene, J gene, and CDR3 amino acid sequence. Percentage overlap between repertoires was calculated by dividing the number of shared unique clonotypes by the size of the smaller repertoire. Three approaches were used to assess repertoire richness: RTK rarefaction, the Chao1 estimator, and Recon v2.1 estimates of unobserved clonotypes. OLGA was used to compute generation probabilities for all TCRbeta clonotypes that the gDNA method yielded from a handful of donors. This immuneACCESS table, as held by TCRdb, lists in-frame sequences with V and J called but not all clones. Of the missing ones, under half trace to an unresolved V gene in checked studies; the others have no known cause. V and J calls and clone size come straight from that table; D and trimming were deduced from the DNA. Recorded for this sample are over 1.4 million clones; roughly 97% of them occurred a single time. Roughly 1.2% of the sample is taken by the ten largest.

The sample taken for sequencing was naive CD4+ T cells sorted from blood. The cell subset or site tag for this specimen amounts to: CD45RA+ positively selected. The receptor was isolated from a man in his thirties or forties in good health. The chain is made from TRBV6-6 and TRBJ2-7, with a tentative D gene TRBD1 over 5 matching bases. The sequenced DNA is TGTGCCAGCAAGGGGCAGACTTACTACGAGCAGTACTTC. Its protein reads: CASKGQTYYEQYF.